The 27 T cell receptor beta chains given below trace back to one sample, sequenced in a study of neurological immune-mediated disorders. Regarding time point: technical triplicate 3. TCRdb re-called the 5' RACE reads with MiXCR, one entry per CDR3 protein. The repertoire holds around 47,000 distinct CDR3 sequences, with under 25% as singletons. The sequencing sample was made of PBMCs. These receptors were collected from a man between 60 and 75 years old with HTLV-1-associated myelopathy (HAM/TSP).

This clonotype was recorded many times. This chain joins TRBV7-9 and TRBJ1-6; D gene unclear. The CDR3 has 13 residues. Trimming shortened V by 4 bases and J by 8 bases, and 9 bases separated the two germline ends. Per the germline V gene, CDR1 is SEHNR and CDR2 is FQNEAQ (reference sequence). The CDR3 nucleotides are TGTGCCAGCAGCTCTACGAGGGATTCACCCCTCCACTTT. As protein: CASSSTRDSPLHF.

In this sample, this clonotype turned up many times. This rearrangement joins TRBV20-1 to TRBJ2-2; D is possibly TRBD2 (6 bases). Germline CDR1 and CDR2: DFQATT and SNEGSKA (reference sequence). The germline V and J ends were trimmed by 0 bases and 1 base, with 6 bases remaining between them. This CDR3 region has 14 residues. CDR3 sequence (DNA): TGCAGTGCTAGAGACGGGAGGAACACCGGGGAGCTGTTTTTT. It specifies CSARDGRNTGELFF.

The V and J genes are TRBV7-3 and TRBJ1-1; 7 positions agree with TRBD1. The CDR3 length is 16 residues. CDR1 SGHTA and CDR2 FQGTGA come from the germline V gene. V dropped 6 bases and J dropped 4; count of bases not matched to a gene: 14. The CDR3 region has the DNA TGTGCCAGCAGTAAAAATGCGGGACAGCCGAGCACTGAAGCTTTCTTT. This sequence encodes CASSKNAGQPSTEAFF.

This clonotype was detected many times. J is TRBJ2-7 and V is TRBV29-1, with 7 bases lining up with TRBD1. The CDR3 is made up of 11 amino acids. V gave up 4 bases and J gave up 4 bases; unmatched junction bases: 1. CDR1 and CDR2 (germline): SQVTM, ANQGSEA. CDR3 protein: CSVGDSYEQYF. CDR3 sequence (DNA): TGCAGCGTTGGGGACAGTTACGAGCAGTACTTC.

The rearrangement uses TRBV7-9 and TRBJ2-2; TRBD2 is a possible D gene (6 bases). Germline CDR1 and CDR2: SEHNR and FQNEAQ (reference sequence). The ends were cut back, 5 bases at V and 1 base at J, with 14 bases in the middle. This CDR3 is 16 amino acids long. CDR3: CASSDKPRGNTGELFF. The DNA for the CDR3 is TGTGCCAGCAGCGACAAGCCGCGGGGGAACACCGGGGAGCTGTTTTTT.

In its sample, this clonotype was seen many times. The V gene is TRBV2, the J gene TRBJ2-2, with a tentative D call TRBD2 (6 bases). V was trimmed by 6 bases and J by 5 bases, leaving 16 bases between them. CDR3 length: 15 residues. The germline CDR1 and CDR2 sequences are SNHLY and FYNNEI. CDR3 protein: CASSTGSRGTGELFF. The CDR3 DNA reads TGTGCCAGCAGCACTGGCAGCCGGGGGACCGGGGAGCTGTTTTTT. The whole variable domain, remainder taken from reference TRBV2 and TRBJ2-2, is EPEVTQTPSHQVTQMGQEVILRCVPISNHLYFYWYRQILGQKVEFLVSFYNNEISEKSEIFDDQFSVERPDGSNFTLKIRSTKLEDSAMYFCASSTGSRGTGELFFGEGSRLTVL.

This clonotype was seen repeatedly, ten times or more. A much larger clone lies a single base off, so this may be a read error. The CDR3: CSPVPDMGRGHNEQFF. The CDR3 coding sequence is TGCAGCCCTGTCCCTGACATGGGGAGAGGCCACAATGAGCAGTTCTTC. The chain recombines TRBV20-1 with TRBJ2-1, with D possibly TRBD2 on 5 matching bases. CDR1 is DFQATT, CDR2 SNEGSKA, per germline (reference sequence). The CDR3 sequence is 16 residues long.

This clonotype came up many times. Given a much more abundant clone one base away, this may be a read error. The V call is TRBV7-8, the J call TRBJ2-3; possibly TRBD1 or TRBD2 for D (5 bases each). Germline V gene sequence: CDR1 SGHVS, CDR2 FQNEAQ. The CDR3 extends over 14 amino acids. The chain's CDR3 is CTSSLGAGRDTQYF. The CDR3, as DNA: TGTACCAGCAGCCTCGGGGCCGGCCGAGATACGCAGTATTTT.

The CDR3 region has the DNA TGCGCCAGCACCCGCGGGGGACTAGCGGGAGCTGGGGAGACCCAGTACTTC. Its translation: CASTRGGLAGAGETQYF. This chain links TRBV5-1 with TRBJ2-5, with 14 bases identical to TRBD2. CDR1 and CDR2 from the germline V gene are SGHRS and YFSETQ. The CDR3 loop spans 17 amino acids. V shed 6 bases, J shed 5 bases, and the junction held 12 bases outside the gene matches.

The chain employs TRBV5-1 and TRBJ1-3; D gene unclear. The germline V gene has CDR1 SGHRS and CDR2 YFSETQ. This CDR3 has 14 residues. Trimming removed 0 bases at V and 3 bases at J, with 7 bases between. The CDR3: CASSLEGIGNTIYF. The DNA of the CDR3 is TGCGCCAGCAGCTTGGAAGGGATTGGAAACACCATATATTTT.

This clonotype was detected ten times or more. This chain links TRBV7-9 with TRBJ2-5; D unclear. Trimming pared 11 bases from V and 6 bases from J, leaving 10 bases between. The V gene's germline CDR1 is SEHNR and CDR2 FQNEAQ (reference sequence). The CDR3 totals 10 residues. This CDR3 reads CAGERKTQYF. The CDR3 region has the DNA TGTGCCGGCGAACGAAAGACCCAGTACTTC.

This clonotype has at least ten counts. The chain uses TRBV11-2 and TRBJ1-3; D uncertain. V dropped 0 bases and J dropped 3 bases, with 6 bases sitting between them. The CDR3 sequence is 14 residues long. Germline V gives CDR1 SGHAT, CDR2 FQNNGV. In nucleotides, the CDR3 is TGTGCCAGCAGCTTAGAACGTTATGGAAACACCATATATTTT. Protein sequence: CASSLERYGNTIYF.

The table lists this clonotype with many counts. The CDR3 DNA reads TGTGCCAGCAGCGGACCGGGACCGAATAGCAATCAGCCCCAGCATTTT. Its protein product is CASSGPGPNSNQPQHF. The rearrangement joins TRBV5-6 to TRBJ1-5, with a weak D call TRBD1 (5 bases). The CDR3 length is 16 residues. Per germline, CDR1 SGHDT and CDR2 YYEEEE. With 4 bases removed from V and 0 bases from J, the gap between germline ends came to 14 bases.

Judged by abundance, this clonotype is medium-sized. The rearrangement joins TRBV27 to TRBJ1-2; a possible D gene is TRBD1 (6 bases). The germline V and J ends were trimmed by 4 bases and 4 bases, with 19 bases remaining between them. The germline V gene encodes CDR1 MNHEY and CDR2 SMNVEV (reference sequence). There are 16 residues in the CDR3. CDR3 sequence: CASSSRGGDVSYGYTF. The DNA for the CDR3 is TGTGCCAGCAGTTCCAGGGGCGGGGACGTTAGCTATGGCTACACCTTC.

This clonotype showed up many times. The V gene is TRBV5-1, the J gene TRBJ2-7; D call uncertain. Per the germline V gene, CDR1 is SGHRS and CDR2 is YFSETQ. This CDR3 region has 14 residues. V was shortened by 2 bases and J by 0 bases, with 9 bases between the two germline ends. The DNA for the CDR3 is TGCGCCAGCAGCTTTTCCAGGAGCTCCTACGAGCAGTACTTC. Encoded protein: CASSFSRSSYEQYF.

This clonotype has a count of ten or more. The genes are TRBV20-1 and TRBJ2-7, with TRBD2 identical over 7 bases. Trimming took 3 bases from V and 0 from J; bases not matched to a gene: 11. CDR1 and CDR2 from the germline V gene are DFQATT and SNEGSKA (reference sequence). This CDR3 has 16 amino acids. The CDR3 nucleotides are TGCAGTGCTAGGGCATTTAGCGGGTCCTTCTCCTACGAGCAGTACTTC. This sequence encodes CSARAFSGSFSYEQYF.

This clonotype was recorded many times. The rearrangement joins TRBV4-1 to TRBJ2-7; 9 nucleotides match TRBD2. The CDR3 length is 14 residues. Trimming took 1 base from V and 5 from J; bases not matched to a gene: 3. Germline values: CDR1 MGHRA, CDR2 YSYEKL. The CDR3 DNA reads TGCGCCAGCAGCCAAGCGGCGGGAGGGAACGAGCAGTACTTC. Protein sequence: CASSQAAGGNEQYF.

V is TRBV15 and J is TRBJ1-4; D unresolved. V was trimmed by 3 bases and J by 8 bases, leaving 13 bases between them. The CDR3 is 14 residues long. Germline assignment: CDR1 LNHNV and CDR2 YYDKDF (reference sequence). The CDR3 protein is CATSRDPRGEKLFF. CDR3 sequence (DNA): TGTGCCACCAGCAGGGACCCCCGCGGGGAAAAACTGTTTTTT.

This clonotype has at least ten counts. This chain uses TRBV12-3 or TRBV12-4 with TRBJ2-5; 7 nucleotides match TRBD1. V dropped 5 bases and J dropped 4; count of bases not matched to a gene: 4. This CDR3 has 13 residues. This chain's CDR3 is CASSTGARETQYF. The CDR3 DNA follows: TGTGCCAGCAGTACAGGGGCACGAGAGACCCAGTACTTC.

This clonotype was found a few times. This chain connects TRBV10-3 to TRBJ2-5, with D perhaps matching TRBD1 or TRBD2 (5 bases each). Germline V lookup: CDR1 ENHRY, CDR2 SYGVKD. Trimming took off 10 bases at V and 4 bases at J, with 10 bases between the two ends. CDR3 length: 11 residues. The CDR3 is CASTGGETQYF. As DNA, the CDR3 is TGTGCCAGTACAGGAGGAGAGACCCAGTACTTC.

This clonotype was detected many times. J is TRBJ1-6 and V is TRBV5-5, with D uncertain. This CDR3 contains 15 residues. CDR1 SGHKS and CDR2 YYEKEE come from the germline V gene (reference sequence). Trimming shortened V by 7 bases and J by 3 bases, and 14 bases separated the two germline ends. For the CDR3, the DNA is TGTGCCAGCGGCCGAAAAGAGGGCTATAATTCACCCCTCCACTTT. It is translated as CASGRKEGYNSPLHF.

The sample holds many counts of this clonotype. V usage is TRBV18 and J usage is TRBJ2-7, with D possibly called TRBD1 or TRBD2 (5 bases each). Germline CDR1 is KGHSH and CDR2 is LQKENI. The CDR3 sequence is 14 residues long. The V end was cut by 4 bases, the J end by 3 bases, with 13 bases between. The CDR3 loop reads CASSLSGRNYEQYF. In nucleotides, the CDR3 is TGTGCCAGCTCACTCTCGGGACGGAACTACGAGCAGTACTTC. Based on the CDR3 plus reference TRBV18 and TRBJ2-7, the full variable domain is NAGVMQNPRHLVRRRGQEARLRCSPMKGHSHVYWYRQLPEEGLKFMVYLQKENIIDESGMPKERFSAEFPKEGPSILRIQQVVRGDSAAYFCASSLSGRNYEQYFGPGTRLTVT.

In its sample, this clonotype was seen many times. The J gene is TRBJ1-1, the V gene TRBV20-1, with unresolved D. Germline values: CDR1 DFQATT, CDR2 SNEGSKA (reference sequence). The V end was cut by 1 base, the J end by 7 bases, with 13 bases between. CDR3 length: 13 residues. This chain's CDR3 is CSARAASEGEAFF. Written as DNA, the CDR3 is TGCAGTGCTAGAGCGGCCTCGGAGGGTGAAGCTTTCTTT.

The sample holds a few counts of this clonotype. The chain joins TRBV24-1 to TRBJ1-2; 7 positions match TRBD1. The CDR3 is made up of 14 amino acids. With 3 bases clipped from V and 9 bases from J, the junction kept 9 bases outside the gene matches. The germline V gene encodes CDR1 KGHDR and CDR2 SFDVKD. The CDR3, as DNA: TGTGCCACCAGTGATGACGACAGGGTGGGACGCTACACCTTC. It is translated as CATSDDDRVGRYTF.

Comments on this clonotype: Compared with germline, one end of the junction differs, possibly owing to a read error. J is TRBJ2-2 and V is TRBV5-1, with D perhaps TRBD1 or TRBD2 (5 bases each). The CDR3 contains 15 residues. Germline V gene lookup returns CDR1 SGHRS and CDR2 YFSETQ. CDR3 sequence: CASSWGTENTWELYF. CDR3 DNA sequence: TGCGCCAGCAGCTGGGGGACGGAGAACACCTGGGAGCTGTATTTT.

The chain has TRBV10-3 and TRBJ2-5, with 10 positions matching TRBD2. The germline gives CDR1 ENHRY, CDR2 SYGVKD. The CDR3 has 17 residues. Trimming removed 6 bases from V and 4 bases from J; junction bases left unmatched: 14. The CDR3, as DNA: TGTGCCATCAGATCCGACCGCCTAGCGGGAGAGGCAGAGACCCAGTACTTC. This encodes CAIRSDRLAGEAETQYF.

This clonotype showed up many times. V is TRBV5-1 and J is TRBJ2-1; tentative D call: TRBD1 (6 bases). Trimming shortened V by 2 bases and J by 6 bases, and 12 bases separated the two germline ends. Per germline, CDR1 SGHRS and CDR2 YFSETQ. The length of the CDR3 is 14 residues. In nucleotides, the CDR3 is TGCGCCAGCAGCTTATCCCAGGGGATCAATGAGCAGTTCTTC. Protein product: CASSLSQGINEQFF.